This T cell receptor beta chain was observed in a study of response to subunit inactivated influenza vaccine. As regards this clonotype: Antigen specificity is unknown.

Study findings and constraints: The authors suggested that every seasonal influenza vaccination recruits few new T cells.

Looked up from germline, CDR1 is KGHSH and CDR2 is LQKENI. CDR3 size: 16 residues. Trimming stripped 2 bases from V and 0 bases from J, with 11 bases between. A single record per CDR3 protein comes from TCRdb applying MiXCR to the RT-PCR reads. The table lists 550,000 to 600,000 distinct CDR3 sequences, approximately 12% of them singletons, with about 9.4% in the top ten. The TCR comes from a man aged 50-59 years who received an inactivated influenza vaccine. This chain links TRBV18 with TRBJ1-5, with no clear D. The sample in question was PBMCs from blood, obtained on the day of vaccination. CDR3 in DNA: TGTGCCAGCTCACCAGGTCCTTTCAATAGCAATCAGCCCCAGCATTTT. Translating gives CASSPGPFNSNQPQHF. The full variable domain, its missing parts supplied by reference TRBV18 and TRBJ1-5, is NAGVMQNPRHLVRRRGQEARLRCSPMKGHSHVYWYRQLPEEGLKFMVYLQKENIIDESGMPKERFSAEFPKEGPSILRIQQVVRGDSAAYFCASSPGPFNSNQPQHFGDGTRLSIL.